These 18 T cell receptor beta chains were all obtained from the same sample, sequenced in a study of vaccination and CD4 T cells after COVID-19. As for treatment: roughly ten-day PBMC culture with coronavirus spike peptide pools or control peptides (ViraFEST assay). Sequencing of the DNA from cultured CD4+ T cells was carried out with the Oncomine TCR Beta short-read assay. TCRdb re-analysed the PCR reads in MiXCR, keeping a single row per CDR3 protein. There are roughly 7,600 distinct CDR3 sequences in the sample; 20% to 25% occur only once, and roughly 21% lies in the top ten. Their cognate antigens are unknown. The material sequenced was CD4+ T cells from blood, cultured in vitro, taken after SARS-CoV-2 vaccination. The source is a human donor who had recovered from COVID-19.

Of note for this clonotype: Germline and junction disagree at one end, which may indicate a read error. The genes are TRBV11-2 and TRBJ1-2; no clear D gene. Germline CDR1 SGHAT, CDR2 FQNNGV. This CDR3 is 11 amino acids long. The CDR3 loop reads CVSSSSPARTF. In DNA, the CDR3 is TGTGTCAGCAGCTCCTCCCCCGCTAGGACCTTC.

This clonotype appeared a few times. V is TRBV20-1 and J is TRBJ2-5; D ambiguous. Per the germline V gene, CDR1 is DFQATT and CDR2 is SNEGSKA (reference sequence). CDR3 length: 15 residues. Trimming took 1 base from V and 0 from J, leaving 12 bases between them. The CDR3 DNA is TGCAGTGCTAGAGTTGGCCAGTGGGACCAAGAGACCCAGTACTTC. Its protein is CSARVGQWDQETQYF.

The chain employs TRBV6-2 or TRBV6-3 and TRBJ2-7; D uncertain. Trimming cost V 6 bases and J 0 bases, with 6 bases left between them. The CDR3 extends over 12 amino acids. Germline V gene lookup returns CDR1 MNHEY and CDR2 SVGEGT. CDR3 amino acids: CASRGTSYEQYF. The DNA for the CDR3 is TGTGCCAGCAGGGGAACCTCCTACGAGCAGTACTTC.

The gene calls are TRBV19 and TRBJ2-5; 8 bases align to TRBD1. V gave up 2 bases and J gave up 7 bases; unmatched junction bases: 6. Per germline, CDR1 LNHDA and CDR2 SQIVND (reference sequence). The CDR3 extends over 14 amino acids. The CDR3 region has the DNA TGTGCCAGTAGTATACGGACAGGGAAGGGGACCCAGTACTTC. Translating gives CASSIRTGKGTQYF. Looking up the rest from reference TRBV19 and TRBJ2-5 gives the full variable domain: DGGITQSPKYLFRKEGQNVTLSCEQNLNHDAMYWYRQDPGQGLRLIYYSQIVNDFQKGDIAEGYSVSREKKESFPLTVTSAQKNPTAFYLCASSIRTGKGTQYFGPGTRLLVL.

Concerning this clonotype itself: A junction boundary mismatches the germline segment, possibly from a read error. The chain combines TRBV2 with TRBJ2-1; unclear D gene. Germline-derived CDR1 and CDR2 are SNHLY and FYNNEI. This CDR3 has 11 residues. The CDR3 protein is CASTTENAQFF. In nucleotides, the CDR3 is TGTGCCAGCACCACTGAGAATGCGCAGTTCTTC. Full variable domain (remainder filled in from reference TRBV2 and TRBJ2-1): EPEVTQTPSHQVTQMGQEVILRCVPISNHLYFYWYRQILGQKVEFLVSFYNNEISEKSEIFDDQFSVERPDGSNFTLKIRSTKLEDSAMYFCASTTENAQFFGPGTRLTVL.

This chain joins TRBV27 and TRBJ1-2; D is possibly TRBD1 (6 bases). This CDR3 has 15 residues. V lost 4 bases to trimming and J lost 4 bases, with 16 bases between them. CDR1 is MNHEY, CDR2 SMNVEV, per germline (reference sequence). The chain's CDR3 is CASSYRGGGGYGYTF. In nucleotides, the CDR3 is TGTGCCAGCAGTTACCGTGGTGGGGGCGGCTATGGCTACACCTTC.

This clonotype was seen a single time. The V call is TRBV10-3, the J call TRBJ1-5, with TRBD1 identical over 7 bases. J lost 6 bases, V lost 6 bases, and 8 bases had no gene match. Germline CDR1 ENHRY, CDR2 SYGVKD. CDR3 length: 14 amino acids. The CDR3 DNA reads as TGTGCCATCAGATCAACAGGGGCGGCTCAGCCCCAGCATTTT. Translating gives CAIRSTGAAQPQHF.

J is TRBJ2-7 and V is TRBV27; D possibly corresponds to TRBD1 (5 bases). V shed 5 bases and J shed 0 bases, with 17 bases lying between them. Looked up from germline, CDR1 is MNHEY and CDR2 is SMNVEV (reference sequence). The CDR3 has 16 amino acids. The CDR3 DNA reads TGTGCCAGCAGTCCAATCGGGCGACAGAGCTCCTACGAGCAGTACTTC. Translation: CASSPIGRQSSYEQYF.

This chain links TRBV7-3 with TRBJ2-2, with D possibly being TRBD2 (5 bases). The V end was cut by 5 bases, the J end by 3 bases, with 19 bases between. Germline V gene data show CDR1 as SGHTA and CDR2 as FQGTGA. The CDR3 spans 17 residues. The CDR3 DNA follows: TGTGCCAGCAGCCCCCACCCGCGTGGCGGGTACACCGGGGAGCTGTTTTTT. Residues: CASSPHPRGGYTGELFF.

This clonotype was recorded once. A read error may account for a junction end that differs from germline. The rearrangement links TRBV28 to TRBJ2-1; TRBD2 might be the D (6 bases). The CDR3 has 15 residues. CDR1 is MDHEN and CDR2 is SYDVKM in the germline V gene. Written as DNA, the CDR3 is TGTGTCAGCAGTCAGGGCGGGACCTTAGGGAATGAGCAGTTCTTC. Amino acids: CVSSQGGTLGNEQFF.

The rearrangement joins TRBV6-5 to TRBJ1-6; 7 bases are shared with TRBD1. Looked up from germline, CDR1 is MNHEY and CDR2 is SVGAGI. V shed 4 bases and J 9 bases; nucleotides not matched to a gene: 9. The length of the CDR3 is 15 residues. The CDR3 coding sequence is TGTGCCAGCAGTTTGGGGGGGACAGCGACTTCACCCCTCCACTTT. Its translation is CASSLGGTATSPLHF.

Judged by abundance, this clonotype is medium-sized. V usage is TRBV25-1 and J usage is TRBJ2-7; D gene ambiguous. V was cut by 3 bases and J by 6 bases, with 9 bases left in between. This CDR3 spans 12 amino acids. In germline, CDR1 is MGHDK, CDR2 SYGVNS. In nucleotides, the CDR3 is TGTGCCAGCAGTGATAAGGCCGGCGAGCAGTACTTC. It is translated as CASSDKAGEQYF.

By proportion, this clonotype is medium-sized. The chain couples TRBV20-1 to TRBJ2-7; D gene unclear. Trimming left V 1 base short and J 0 bases short, with 13 bases between. There are 15 residues in the CDR3. The germline V gene encodes CDR1 DFQATT and CDR2 SNEGSKA (reference sequence). CDR3 amino acids: CSARGPLKSSYEQYF. DNA for the CDR3: TGCAGTGCTAGAGGGCCCCTGAAAAGCTCCTACGAGCAGTACTTC.

The chain combines TRBV19 with TRBJ2-1; TRBD2 might be the D (6 bases). V was shortened by 7 bases and J by 5 bases, with 15 bases between the two germline ends. The germline gives CDR1 LNHDA, CDR2 SQIVND (reference sequence). This CDR3 region has 14 residues. The CDR3 DNA follows: TGTGCCAGTACCCTTTCTAGCGCCCACAATGAGCAGTTCTTC. Encoded protein: CASTLSSAHNEQFF.

The chain couples TRBV24-1 to TRBJ1-3, with D maybe TRBD1 (5 bases). The ends were cut back, 3 bases at V and 4 bases at J, with 15 bases in the middle. The CDR3 is 16 residues long. Germline values: CDR1 KGHDR, CDR2 SFDVKD. Written as DNA, the CDR3 is TGTGCCACCAGTGATCCCTCCGGGGCGGGCGGAAACACCATATATTTT. Translating it yields CATSDPSGAGGNTIYF.

This chain uses TRBV7-6 with TRBJ2-2, with 7 bases that match TRBD2. The CDR3 covers 16 residues. Germline CDR1 is SGHVS and CDR2 is FNYEAQ. V lost 0 bases to trimming and J lost 6 bases; unmatched junction nucleotides: 7. The CDR3 DNA reads TGTGCCAGCAGCTTAGCTTGGGGGAGGGCCGCCGGGGAGCTGTTTTTT. It encodes CASSLAWGRAAGELFF.

The V and J genes are TRBV12-3 or TRBV12-4 and TRBJ1-6, with D unresolved. With 1 base removed from V and 2 bases from J, the gap between germline ends came to 9 bases. This CDR3 comprises 16 residues. CDR3 sequence: CASSLDPPTYNSPLHF. CDR3 nucleotides: TGTGCCAGCAGTTTAGATCCACCGACCTATAATTCACCCCTCCACTTT.

V is TRBV4-3 and J is TRBJ2-5; the match to TRBD2 covers 13 bases. The CDR3 contains 18 residues. The V gene's germline CDR1 is LGHNA and CDR2 YSLEER. After removal of 4 bases from V and 0 bases from J, the junction contained 8 bases not matched to a gene. CDR3 coding DNA: TGCGCCAGCAGCCCTAGACTAGCGGGAGGAACGTACCAAGAGACCCAGTACTTC. Translation gives CASSPRLAGGTYQETQYF.